Following are 12 T cell receptor beta chains from one sample sequenced in a study of vaccination effects on CD4 cells after COVID-19. Generated by immunoSEQ multiplex PCR, the TCRdb table keeps only in-frame clones and is missing some. The data show under 40,000 clones, around 73% seen once. Antigen-specific CD4+ T cells expanded by the ViraFEST assay with viral peptide pools were then sequenced. With around ten days of culture completed, CD4+ T cells were isolated. Vaccinated participants had no history of SARS-CoV-2 infection and tested negative for nucleocapsid antibodies. No antigens are known for them. This material consisted of CD4+ T cells from PBMCs cultured with HCoV-OC43 spike peptides, taken before COVID-19 vaccination. Subset here: HCoV-OC43 spike overlapping peptide pool stimulation. The receptor source for this set is a human donor who received a COVID-19 vaccine.

The chain uses TRBV6-6 and TRBJ1-6; 7 bases line up with TRBD1. Germline V gene data show CDR1 as MNHNY and CDR2 as SVGAGI (reference sequence). The V segment lost 7 bases and the J segment 7 bases; nucleotides outside the gene matches: 10. The CDR3 extends over 15 amino acids. In DNA form, the CDR3 reads TGTGCCAGCACCGAGCGACAGGGAAAGAATTCACCCCTCCACTTT. Protein product: CASTERQGKNSPLHF.

This sequence joins TRBV5-4 and TRBJ1-5; D not certain. V was clipped by 0 bases and J by 3 bases, with 10 bases between them. Germline V CDR1 and CDR2: SGHNT, YYREEE (reference sequence). This CDR3 comprises 15 residues. The CDR3 here is CASSLGPGNNQPQHF. CDR3 bases: TGTGCCAGCAGCTTGGGTCCGGGAAACAATCAGCCCCAGCATTTT.

The chain has TRBV5-6 and TRBJ2-1; maybe TRBD1 (6 bases). The length of the CDR3 is 16 residues. The V gene's germline CDR1 is SGHDT and CDR2 YYEEEE. Trimming removed 4 bases at V and 6 bases at J, with 20 bases between. CDR3 sequence: CASSPAGEVIINEQFF. The DNA for the CDR3 is TGTGCCAGCAGCCCTGCAGGGGAAGTCATAATCAATGAGCAGTTCTTC.

V gene TRBV7-2 combines with J gene TRBJ1-2; 7 nucleotides agree with TRBD1. The CDR3 loop spans 14 amino acids. Germline-derived CDR1 and CDR2 are SGHTA and FQGNSA. V was clipped by 5 bases and J by 6 bases; unmatched bases: 9. The CDR3 reads CASSVSTGADGYTF. CDR3 DNA: TGTGCCAGCAGCGTCTCAACAGGGGCGGATGGCTACACCTTC.

The chain links TRBV12-5 to TRBJ2-1; a possible D gene is TRBD1 (6 bases). Germline V gene sequence: CDR1 LGHNT, CDR2 FRNRAP. The CDR3 consists of 13 residues. V gave up 3 bases and J gave up 9 bases, with 12 bases separating them. The CDR3 loop is CASGLQGSSEQFF. The CDR3 nucleotides read TGTGCTAGTGGTTTACAGGGTTCGAGTGAGCAGTTCTTC.

The chain uses TRBV19 and TRBJ2-2; a weak D match, TRBD2 (6 bases). Trimming stripped 5 bases from V and 5 bases from J, with 12 bases between. The CDR3 sequence is 14 residues long. Germline CDR1 LNHDA, CDR2 SQIVND (reference sequence). The CDR3 DNA is TGTGCCAGTAGTGTGGGTGGGAGGACCGGGGAGCTGTTTTTT. This encodes CASSVGGRTGELFF.

CDR3 sequence (DNA): TGCGCCAGCAGCTTCAAGGTGAACACTGAAGCTTTCTTT. Protein: CASSFKVNTEAFF. The chain is built from TRBV5-1 and TRBJ1-1; D is uncertain. V lost 2 bases and J 0 bases, leaving 5 bases between the germline ends. From germline, CDR1 is SGHRS and CDR2 YFSETQ. This CDR3 spans 13 amino acids.

The genes are TRBV19 and TRBJ1-2, with D possibly being TRBD1 (5 bases). The CDR3 length is 15 residues. The germline gives CDR1 LNHDA, CDR2 SQIVND (reference sequence). Trimming removed 6 bases from V and 8 bases from J, with 22 bases in between. The DNA for the CDR3 is TGTGCCAGTAGGCTACAAGTGAGAGGGGTAGCCGGCTACACCTTC. Encoded protein: CASRLQVRGVAGYTF. Complete variable domain (other parts from reference TRBV19 and TRBJ1-2): DGGITQSPKYLFRKEGQNVTLSCEQNLNHDAMYWYRQDPGQGLRLIYYSQIVNDFQKGDIAEGYSVSREKKESFPLTVTSAQKNPTAFYLCASRLQVRGVAGYTFGSGTRLTVV.

The V and J genes are TRBV3-1 (or the pseudogene TRBV3-2) and TRBJ2-7; D not resolved. The germline V and J ends were trimmed by 1 base and 0 bases, with 10 bases remaining between them. Germline V lookup: CDR1 LGHDT, CDR2 YNNKEL (reference sequence). The CDR3 is made up of 15 amino acids. CDR3 sequence reads: CASSQGAISSYEQYF. CDR3 DNA sequence: TGTGCCAGCAGCCAAGGCGCCATCAGCTCCTACGAGCAGTACTTC.

This rearrangement joins TRBV27 to TRBJ1-2; D is uncertain. The CDR3 totals 15 residues. Per germline, CDR1 MNHEY and CDR2 SMNVEV (reference sequence). Trimming took off 0 bases at V and 4 bases at J, with 12 bases between the two ends. The CDR3 sequence: CASSLSGRPTYGYTF. CDR3 DNA sequence: TGTGCCAGCAGTTTATCGGGGAGGCCCACCTATGGCTACACCTTC.

The J gene is TRBJ1-1, the V gene TRBV5-5; D is perhaps TRBD1 (5 bases). The CDR3 has 13 amino acids. Trimming left V 2 bases short and J 9 bases short, with 14 bases between. CDR1 is SGHKS, CDR2 YYEKEE, per germline (reference sequence). Here the CDR3 DNA reads TGTGCCAGCAGCTTCCGGGACGGGAGAAAAGCTTTCTTT. Its translation is CASSFRDGRKAFF. The full variable domain, in which reference TRBV5-5 and TRBJ1-1 provide the parts outside the CDR3, is DAGVTQSPTHLIKTRGQQVTLRCSPISGHKSVSWYQQVLGQGPQFIFQYYEKEERGRGNFPDRFSARQFPNYSSELNVNALLLGDSALYLCASSFRDGRKAFFGQGTRLTVV.

V is TRBV7-2 and J is TRBJ2-7; D is possibly TRBD2 (6 bases). The V and J ends lost 0 bases and 1 base respectively, with 10 bases between them. The CDR3 is 15 amino acids. Germline CDR1 reads SGHTA; CDR2 reads FQGNSA. The CDR3 region is CASSLASSGSYEQYF. The CDR3 coding sequence is TGTGCCAGCAGCTTAGCGAGTAGCGGATCCTACGAGCAGTACTTC.